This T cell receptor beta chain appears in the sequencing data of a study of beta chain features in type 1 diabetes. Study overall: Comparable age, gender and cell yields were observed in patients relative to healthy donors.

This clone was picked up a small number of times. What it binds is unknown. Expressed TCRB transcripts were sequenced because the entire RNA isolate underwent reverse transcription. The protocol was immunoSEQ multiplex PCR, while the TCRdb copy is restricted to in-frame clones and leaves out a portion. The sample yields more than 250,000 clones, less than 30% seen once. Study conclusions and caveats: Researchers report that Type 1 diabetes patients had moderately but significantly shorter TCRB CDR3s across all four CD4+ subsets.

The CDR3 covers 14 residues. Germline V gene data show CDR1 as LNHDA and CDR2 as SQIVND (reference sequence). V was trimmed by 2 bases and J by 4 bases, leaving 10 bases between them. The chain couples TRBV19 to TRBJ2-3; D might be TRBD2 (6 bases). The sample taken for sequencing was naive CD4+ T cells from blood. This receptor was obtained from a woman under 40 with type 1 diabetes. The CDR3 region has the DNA TGTGCCAGTAGTATATCCGGGAGCGCAGATACGCAGTATTTT. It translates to CASSISGSADTQYF.